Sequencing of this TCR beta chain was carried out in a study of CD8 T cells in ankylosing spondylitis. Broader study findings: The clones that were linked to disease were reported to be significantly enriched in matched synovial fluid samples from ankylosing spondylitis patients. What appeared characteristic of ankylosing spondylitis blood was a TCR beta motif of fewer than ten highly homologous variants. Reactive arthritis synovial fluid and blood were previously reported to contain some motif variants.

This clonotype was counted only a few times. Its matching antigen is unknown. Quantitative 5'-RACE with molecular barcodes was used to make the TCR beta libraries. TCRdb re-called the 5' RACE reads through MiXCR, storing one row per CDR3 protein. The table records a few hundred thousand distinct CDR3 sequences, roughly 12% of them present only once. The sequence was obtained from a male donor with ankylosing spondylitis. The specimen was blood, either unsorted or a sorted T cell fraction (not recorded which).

Here the CDR3 DNA reads TGTGCCAGCAGCCCGGGCGTTGAGGGCTACGAGCAGTACTTC. As protein: CASSPGVEGYEQYF. The J gene is TRBJ2-7, the V gene TRBV4-2, with D perhaps matching TRBD2 (5 bases). The V and J ends lost 4 bases and 3 bases respectively, with 13 bases between them. Germline loops: CDR1 LGHNA, CDR2 YNFKEQ. The CDR3 is 14 residues long.